This TCR beta chain was captured in a study of kidney transplant recipient with SARS-CoV-2 infection (dated by TCRdb to the early 2020s). The germline V gene supplies CDR1 SGHVS and CDR2 FNYEAQ. Taken from cysteine to phenylalanine, the CDR3 has 16 residues. The kept DNA is CDR3 alone, 48 bases in frame from the first base. Relative to germline, V is 2 bases shorter and J is 2 bases shorter, with 12 bases between their ends. The listed sequencing device is Illumina MiSeq. Profiling of the peripheral T cell repertoire targeted human TCRbeta genes. The paper's data handling went like this. Beta-binomial modelling was applied to test for differential clonotype abundance so that variability over time was accounted for. Clonotypes that had expanded were screened against the ImmuneCODE reference database of SARS-CoV-2-associated TCRs and mapped onto regions of the viral genome. Additional repertoire analyses examined TRBV gene usage, CDR3 length, CDR3 amino acid overlap between time points, distributions of clonotype abundance, and Jaccard similarity. TCRdb passed the public sequencing reads through fastp at Q25 and MiXCR, retaining productive beta sequences. Rows with one shared CDR3 protein collapse into an entry with the most common genes and DNA. The V and J calls follow TCRdb's processing rather than the paper's. The sample table records 200,000 to 300,000 distinct CDR3 sequences; 25% to 35% of these occur just once. The ten largest clones represent less than 8.5% of the sample.

This specimen's time point label, per the study, means: pre-pandemic baseline sample and day 111 after first positive SARS-CoV-2 test. This clonotype was seen many times. Its antigen remains unidentified. Nothing much larger sits one base from this clone, and base qualities are not available. This specimen was a blood sample, taken at baseline and on roughly day 120 from a kidney transplant recipient. Recombination connected TRBV7-6 to TRBJ1-4; the D gene identity is not certain. This TCR was sampled from a male patient between 25 and 40 years old who had COVID-19 and was a kidney transplant recipient. Where a transplant has occurred, the graft donor may have supplied some of the T cells. CDR3 region: CASSLSFLGTNEKLFF. The DNA is TGTGCCAGCAGCTTATCGTTCCTTGGGACTAATGAAAAACTGTTTTTT.